Following are 26 T cell receptor beta chains from one sample sequenced in a study of tumor-infiltrating lymphocytes in localized non-small cell lung cancer. Sequencing used immunoSEQ multiplex PCR; TCRdb keeps in-frame clones, though not all of them. The sample lists 8,000 to 10,000 clones; around 73% were seen once. The sample was lung tumor tissue. The receptors here all came from a human donor with non-small cell lung cancer.

The chain employs TRBV30 and TRBJ2-7; no clear D. CDR3 length equals 15 residues. In germline, CDR1 is GTSNPN, CDR2 SVGIG (reference sequence). V was clipped by 2 bases and J by 0 bases, with 14 bases between them. DNA of the CDR3: TGTGCCTGGAGTTTGCCGCACAGTAGCTCCTACGAGCAGTACTTC. This encodes CAWSLPHSSSYEQYF.

A note on this clone: Other DNA sequences in this specimen translate into the identical CDR3. The chain joins TRBV19 to TRBJ2-3, with 10 bases aligning to TRBD2. Germline trimming cut 4 bases from V and 1 base from J; bases unmatched to any gene: 5. Germline CDR1 LNHDA, CDR2 SQIVND (reference sequence). This CDR3 spans 16 amino acids. CDR3 DNA sequence: TGTGCCAGTAGTAGGGGGACTAGCGCCCGCACAGATACGCAGTATTTT. Translated, it gives CASSRGTSARTDTQYF.

This sequence joins TRBV4-2 and TRBJ2-2; D may be TRBD1 or TRBD2 (6 bases each). This CDR3 is built from 16 residues. The V and J ends lost 3 bases and 1 base respectively, with 12 bases between them. Germline assignment: CDR1 LGHNA and CDR2 YNFKEQ. Here the CDR3 reads CASSHGGGGNTGELFF. CDR3 nucleotide sequence: TGTGCCAGCAGCCATGGAGGAGGGGGGAACACCGGGGAGCTGTTTTTT.

This clone was seen a single time. In DNA, the CDR3 is TGTGCCAGCAGTGAGTCAGCAAATCAGCCCCAGCATTTT. It specifies CASSESANQPQHF. V is TRBV6-1 and J is TRBJ1-5, with D unclear. CDR1 and CDR2 (germline): MNHNS, SASEGT. This CDR3 comprises 13 residues. V shed 3 bases and J shed 4 bases, with 7 bases lying between them.

The chain employs TRBV15 and TRBJ2-3; 7 positions match TRBD2. Germline V gene lookup returns CDR1 LNHNV and CDR2 YYDKDF (reference sequence). This CDR3 is built from 15 residues. J was trimmed by 5 bases and V by 1 base; bases with no gene match: 6. In DNA, the CDR3 is TGTGCCACCAGCAGAGCGGGACTAAGGTTAGATACGCAGTATTTT. The encoded protein is CATSRAGLRLDTQYF.

The chain joins TRBV7-9 to TRBJ1-1; TRBD1 agrees at 7 bases. CDR3 length: 14 amino acids. CDR1 and CDR2 from the germline V gene are SEHNR and FQNEAQ (reference sequence). Trimming took 5 bases from V and 0 from J; bases not matched to a gene: 3. The CDR3 DNA sequence: TGTGCCAGCAGCCGGGACAGAATGAACACTGAAGCTTTCTTT. Protein sequence: CASSRDRMNTEAFF.

This chain connects TRBV30 to TRBJ1-1; a weak D match, TRBD1 (5 bases). The V gene's germline CDR1 is GTSNPN and CDR2 SVGIG (reference sequence). V was shortened by 2 bases and J by 1 base, with 17 bases between the two germline ends. The CDR3 spans 16 residues. The CDR3 sequence: CAWSPLGAASNTEAFF. The CDR3 coding sequence is TGTGCCTGGAGTCCCCTCGGGGCAGCTTCGAACACTGAAGCTTTCTTT. The full variable domain, with the rest looked up from reference TRBV30 and TRBJ1-1, is SQTIHQWPATLVQPVGSPLSLECTVEGTSNPNLYWYRQAAGRGLQLLFYSVGIGQISSEVPQNLSASRPQDRQFILSSKKLLLSDSGFYLCAWSPLGAASNTEAFFGQGTRLTVV.

The rearrangement links TRBV5-4 to TRBJ1-2; 7 bases align to TRBD1. The ends lost 4 bases at V and 4 bases at J; junction bases unmatched: 7. In germline, CDR1 is SGHNT, CDR2 YYREEE (reference sequence). This CDR3 region has 14 residues. The CDR3 loop is CASSHPDRVYGYTF. As DNA, the CDR3 is TGTGCCAGCAGCCACCCTGACAGGGTCTATGGCTACACCTTC.

This clone was seen more than once but under ten times. The genes are TRBV2 and TRBJ2-5; 8 nucleotides align to TRBD1. Germline CDR1 and CDR2: SNHLY and FYNNEI. Losses at the gene ends were 6 bases for V and 4 bases for J; bases not matched to a gene: 10. This CDR3 comprises 15 residues. CDR3: CASRQRTGRGETQYF. The CDR3 coding sequence is TGTGCCAGCAGACAGAGGACAGGGCGAGGAGAGACCCAGTACTTC.

This chain links TRBV6-1 with TRBJ1-6; D may be TRBD1 (5 bases). The CDR3 length is 14 residues. In germline, CDR1 is MNHNS, CDR2 SASEGT. The V end was cut by 10 bases, the J end by 5 bases, with 15 bases between. CDR3 bases: TGTGCCACCATCCAGGCAGGGAATAATTCACCCCTCCACTTT. Its protein is CATIQAGNNSPLHF.

This clone was counted once. The J gene is TRBJ2-2, the V gene TRBV4-3, with TRBD1 matching 7 bases. The CDR3 contains 16 residues. Germline trimming cut 5 bases from V and 6 bases from J; bases unmatched to any gene: 12. CDR1 and CDR2 (germline): LGHNA, YSLEER. CDR3 DNA: TGCGCCAGCAGCGACCATCGACGGCAGGGGGCCGGGGAGCTGTTTTTT. Encoded protein: CASSDHRRQGAGELFF.

The chain is built from TRBV2 and TRBJ2-5, with TRBD2 matching over 13 bases. Germline assignment: CDR1 SNHLY and CDR2 FYNNEI. V lost 1 base, J lost 3 bases, and 5 bases stayed unmatched. The CDR3 covers 17 residues. Here the CDR3 DNA reads TGTGCCAGCAGTGAAGTCAGACTAGCGGGGGGCGAAGAGACCCAGTACTTC. Protein: CASSEVRLAGGEETQYF.

This chain uses TRBV9 with TRBJ1-1; D ambiguous. This CDR3 contains 14 residues. V gave up 3 bases and J gave up 7 bases, with 16 bases separating them. From germline, CDR1 is SGDLS and CDR2 YYNGEE. CDR3 amino acids: CASSEALGFGEAFF. The CDR3 bases are TGTGCCAGCAGCGAGGCCCTGGGATTTGGTGAAGCTTTCTTT.

Note on this clone: The junction departs from the called germline gene at one end, perhaps through a read error. V and J are TRBV27 and TRBJ1-5; D is unclear. Germline V gives CDR1 MNHEY, CDR2 SMNVEV (reference sequence). The CDR3 runs to 14 residues. The CDR3, as DNA: TGTGCCAGCAGTTTATCGCCACAGAATCGGCCCCAGCATTTT. Amino acids: CASSLSPQNRPQHF.

The chain joins TRBV28 to TRBJ1-2; D uncertain. Trimming took off 2 bases at V and 8 bases at J, with 15 bases between the two ends. This CDR3 contains 14 residues. The germline CDR1 and CDR2 sequences are MDHEN and SYDVKM. CDR3 nucleotides: TGTGCCAGCAGTTTAGTCCTCCCGGTGGGAGGCTACACCTTC. Protein: CASSLVLPVGGYTF.

This chain uses TRBV30 with TRBJ1-5; 7 bases fit TRBD1. With 2 bases clipped from V and 4 bases from J, the junction kept 8 bases outside the gene matches. This CDR3 comprises 15 residues. Germline V CDR1 and CDR2: GTSNPN, SVGIG (reference sequence). CDR3 sequence: CAWSPGDSSNQPQHF. The DNA of the CDR3 is TGTGCCTGGAGTCCGGGGGACAGCTCTAATCAGCCCCAGCATTTT.

The CDR3 region has the DNA TGTGCCAGCAGCCCCCGTCCGACAGGGTCTGGAAACACCATATATTTT. It codes for CASSPRPTGSGNTIYF. This rearrangement joins TRBV9 to TRBJ1-3, with 7 bases that match TRBD1. The junction had 8 bases not matched to a gene; V was cut back by 4 bases and J by 1 base. This CDR3 has 16 amino acids. Germline V gene lookup returns CDR1 SGDLS and CDR2 YYNGEE.

Only one count was recorded for this clone. This chain links TRBV7-2 with TRBJ2-2; no clear D gene. There are 13 residues in the CDR3. Trimming stripped 3 bases from V and 2 bases from J, with 4 bases between. Germline CDR1 reads SGHTA; CDR2 reads FQGNSA. CDR3 nucleotides: TGTGCCAGCAGCTTTAGAAACACCGGGGAGCTGTTTTTT. Its protein is CASSFRNTGELFF. Combining the CDR3 with reference TRBV7-2 and TRBJ2-2 gives the whole variable domain GAGVSQSPSNKVTEKGKDVELRCDPISGHTALYWYRQSLGQGLEFLIYFQGNSAPDKSGLPSDRFSAERTGGSVSTLTIQRTQQEDSAVYLCASSFRNTGELFFGEGSRLTVL.

The chain is built from TRBV4-3 and TRBJ1-2; tentatively, D is TRBD1 (5 bases). Germline V CDR1 and CDR2: LGHNA, YSLEER. The V and J ends lost 0 bases and 3 bases respectively, with 14 bases between them. This CDR3 has 16 amino acids. The CDR3 DNA reads as TGCGCCAGCAGCCAAGATTGGGGGAGCCTATACTATGGCTACACCTTC. It yields the protein CASSQDWGSLYYGYTF.

This chain uses TRBV27 with TRBJ2-7; the D is unclear. Trimming stripped 2 bases from V and 2 bases from J, with 10 bases between. The CDR3 extends over 14 amino acids. The germline V gene has CDR1 MNHEY and CDR2 SMNVEV (reference sequence). The CDR3 sequence: CASSLGRRPYEQYF. The CDR3 bases are TGTGCCAGCAGTTTAGGACGGAGACCCTACGAGCAGTACTTC.

The chain joins TRBV29-1 to TRBJ1-1; TRBD1 is a possible D gene (6 bases). CDR1 is SQVTM, CDR2 ANQGSEA, per germline. The CDR3 is made up of 13 amino acids. With 3 bases removed from V and 5 bases from J, the gap between germline ends came to 13 bases. The CDR3 nucleotides read TGCAGCGTTGAGGGGCTAAGGGGGACTGAAGCTTTCTTT. Protein sequence: CSVEGLRGTEAFF. Drawing the rest from reference TRBV29-1 and TRBJ1-1, the complete variable domain is SAVISQKPSRDICQRGTSLTIQCQVDSQVTMMFWYRQQPGQSLTLIATANQGSEATYESGFVIDKFPISRPNLTFSTLTVSNMSPEDSSIYLCSVEGLRGTEAFFGQGTRLTVV.

The V and J genes are TRBV30 and TRBJ1-3; D remains unclear. Germline CDR1 reads GTSNPN; CDR2 reads SVGIG (reference sequence). The V end was cut by 4 bases, the J end by 4 bases, with 11 bases between. There are 13 residues in the CDR3. CDR3 residues: CAWNLGGGNTIYF. CDR3 nucleotide sequence: TGTGCCTGGAATCTGGGTGGAGGAAACACCATATATTTT.

The chain carries TRBV28 and TRBJ1-5, with TRBD1 matching over 7 bases. The junction had 9 bases not matched to a gene; V was cut back by 6 bases and J by 7 bases. The CDR3 sequence is 14 residues long. Germline V lookup: CDR1 MDHEN, CDR2 SYDVKM. The CDR3 loop is CASSPGGSQQPQHF. The CDR3, as DNA: TGTGCCAGCAGCCCAGGGGGATCGCAGCAGCCCCAGCATTTT. The variable domain in full, with the rest retrieved from reference TRBV28 and TRBJ1-5, is DVKVTQSSRYLVKRTGEKVFLECVQDMDHENMFWYRQDPGLGLRLIYFSYDVKMKEKGDIPEGYSVSREKKERFSLILESASTNQTSMYLCASSPGGSQQPQHFGDGTRLSIL.

This clone was seen a single time. This chain uses TRBV6-5 with TRBJ2-1; D is perhaps TRBD1 (5 bases). CDR1 is MNHEY and CDR2 is SVGAGI in the germline V gene. Deletions cut 5 bases from V and 9 bases from J, with 17 bases between. The CDR3 length is 14 residues. The CDR3 nucleotides are TGTGCCAGCAGTCGAGAGTGGGGCCGAGGTGAGCAGTTCTTC. This sequence encodes CASSREWGRGEQFF.

The rearrangement uses TRBV5-1 and TRBJ2-3; D unclear. This CDR3 comprises 14 residues. V was trimmed by 0 bases and J by 4 bases, leaving 9 bases between them. Germline lookup yields CDR1 SGHRS and CDR2 YFSETQ. The DNA for the CDR3 is TGCGCCAGCAGCTTGGTGCTAGTAGCAGATACGCAGTATTTT. This codes for CASSLVLVADTQYF.

This chain uses TRBV5-1 with TRBJ1-1; D is unclear. V was cut by 0 bases and J by 2 bases, with 20 bases left in between. Germline V lookup: CDR1 SGHRS, CDR2 YFSETQ. The CDR3 extends over 18 amino acids. CDR3 nucleotide sequence: TGCGCCAGCAGCTTGGGCCGAGACATGGAGTGGGTCAACACTGAAGCTTTCTTT. Translated: CASSLGRDMEWVNTEAFF.